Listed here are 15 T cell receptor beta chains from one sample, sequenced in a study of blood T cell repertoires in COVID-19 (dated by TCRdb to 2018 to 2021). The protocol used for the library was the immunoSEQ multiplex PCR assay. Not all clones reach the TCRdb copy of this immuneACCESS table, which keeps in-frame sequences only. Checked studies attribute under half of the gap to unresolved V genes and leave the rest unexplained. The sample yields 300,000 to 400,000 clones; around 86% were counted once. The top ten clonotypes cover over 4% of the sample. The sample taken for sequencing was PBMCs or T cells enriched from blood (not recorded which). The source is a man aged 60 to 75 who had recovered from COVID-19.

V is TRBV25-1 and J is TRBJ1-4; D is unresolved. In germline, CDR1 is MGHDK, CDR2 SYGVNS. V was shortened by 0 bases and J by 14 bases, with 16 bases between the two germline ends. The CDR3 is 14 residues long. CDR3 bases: TGTGCCAGCAGTGAATATTCGGCGGGGTTTAGGCTGTTTTTT. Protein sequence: CASSEYSAGFRLFF.

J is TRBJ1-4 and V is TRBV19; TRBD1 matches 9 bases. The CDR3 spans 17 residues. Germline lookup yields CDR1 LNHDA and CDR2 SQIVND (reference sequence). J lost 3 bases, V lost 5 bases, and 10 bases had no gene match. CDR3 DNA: TGTGCCAGTAGTGCGCCGGGACAGGGAAGGGCTAATGAAAAACTGTTTTTT. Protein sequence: CASSAPGQGRANEKLFF.

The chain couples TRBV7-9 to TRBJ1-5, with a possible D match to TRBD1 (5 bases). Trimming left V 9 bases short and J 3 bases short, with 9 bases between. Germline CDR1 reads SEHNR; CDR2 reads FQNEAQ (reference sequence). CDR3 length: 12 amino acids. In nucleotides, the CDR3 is TGTGCCAGTGGGGCCAACAATCAGCCCCAGCATTTT. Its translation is CASGANNQPQHF.

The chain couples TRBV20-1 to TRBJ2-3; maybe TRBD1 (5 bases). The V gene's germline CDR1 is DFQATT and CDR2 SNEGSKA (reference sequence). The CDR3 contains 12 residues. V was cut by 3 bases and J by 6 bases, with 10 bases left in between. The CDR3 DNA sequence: TGCAGTGCTAGTGCTAGACAGGATACGCAGTATTTT. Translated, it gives CSASARQDTQYF.

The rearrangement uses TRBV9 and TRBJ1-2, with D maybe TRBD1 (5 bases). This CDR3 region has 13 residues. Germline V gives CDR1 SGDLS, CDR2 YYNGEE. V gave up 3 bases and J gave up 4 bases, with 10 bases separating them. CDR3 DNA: TGTGCCAGCAGCGCCTCTGGGGCCTATGGCTACACCTTC. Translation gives CASSASGAYGYTF. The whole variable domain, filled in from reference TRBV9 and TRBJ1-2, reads DSGVTQTPKHLITATGQRVTLRCSPRSGDLSVYWYQQSLDQGLQFLIQYYNGEERAKGNILERFSAQQFPDLHSELNLSSLELGDSALYFCASSASGAYGYTFGSGTRLTVV.

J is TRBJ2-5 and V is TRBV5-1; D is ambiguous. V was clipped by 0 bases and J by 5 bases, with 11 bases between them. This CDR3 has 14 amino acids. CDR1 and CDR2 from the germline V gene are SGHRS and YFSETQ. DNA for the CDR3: TGCGCCAGCAGCTTGGGTGTCTCTCTTGAGACCCAGTACTTC. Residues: CASSLGVSLETQYF.

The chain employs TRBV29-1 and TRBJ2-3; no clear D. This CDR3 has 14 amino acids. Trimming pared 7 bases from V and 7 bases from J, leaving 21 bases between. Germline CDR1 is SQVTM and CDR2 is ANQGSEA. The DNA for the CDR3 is TGCAGCGGTATCTGGGCCCAATCCCCTTATACGCAGTATTTT. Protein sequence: CSGIWAQSPYTQYF.

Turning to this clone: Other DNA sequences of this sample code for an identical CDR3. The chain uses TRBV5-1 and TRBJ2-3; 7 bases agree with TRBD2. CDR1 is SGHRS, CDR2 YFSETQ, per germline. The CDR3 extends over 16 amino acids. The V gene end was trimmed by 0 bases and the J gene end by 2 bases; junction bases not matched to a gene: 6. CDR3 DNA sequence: TGCGCCAGCAGCTTGGGGCTAGCGGAGACCACAGATACGCAGTATTTT. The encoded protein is CASSLGLAETTDTQYF.

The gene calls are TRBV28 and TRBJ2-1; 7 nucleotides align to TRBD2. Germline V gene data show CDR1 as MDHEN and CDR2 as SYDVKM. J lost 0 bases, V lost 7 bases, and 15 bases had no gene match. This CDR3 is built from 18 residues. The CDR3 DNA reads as TGTGCCAGCATTTCCGGAGCCCTACTAGCGCTCTCCTACAATGAGCAGTTCTTC. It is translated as CASISGALLALSYNEQFF. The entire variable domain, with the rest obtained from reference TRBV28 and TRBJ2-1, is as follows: DVKVTQSSRYLVKRTGEKVFLECVQDMDHENMFWYRQDPGLGLRLIYFSYDVKMKEKGDIPEGYSVSREKKERFSLILESASTNQTSMYLCASISGALLALSYNEQFFGPGTRLTVL.

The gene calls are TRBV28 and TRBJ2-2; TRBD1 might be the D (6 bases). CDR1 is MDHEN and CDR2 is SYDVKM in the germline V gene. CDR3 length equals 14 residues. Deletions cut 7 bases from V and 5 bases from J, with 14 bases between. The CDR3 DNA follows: TGTGCCAGCACCGGGACATCAACTACCGGGGAGCTGTTTTTT. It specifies CASTGTSTTGELFF.

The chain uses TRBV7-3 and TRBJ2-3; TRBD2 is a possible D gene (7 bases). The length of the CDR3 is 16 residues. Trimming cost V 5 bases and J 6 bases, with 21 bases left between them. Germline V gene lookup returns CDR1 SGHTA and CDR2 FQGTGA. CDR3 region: CASSPPPGRGSDTQYF. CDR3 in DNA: TGTGCCAGCAGCCCACCGCCTGGGAGGGGGTCGGATACGCAGTATTTT.

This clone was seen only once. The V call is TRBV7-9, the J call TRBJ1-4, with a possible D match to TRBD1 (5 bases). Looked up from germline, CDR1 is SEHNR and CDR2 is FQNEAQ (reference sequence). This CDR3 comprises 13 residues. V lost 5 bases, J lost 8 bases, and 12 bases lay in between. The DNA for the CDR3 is TGTGCCAGCAGCCCTCCGGGGGAAGAAAAACTGTTTTTT. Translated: CASSPPGEEKLFF.

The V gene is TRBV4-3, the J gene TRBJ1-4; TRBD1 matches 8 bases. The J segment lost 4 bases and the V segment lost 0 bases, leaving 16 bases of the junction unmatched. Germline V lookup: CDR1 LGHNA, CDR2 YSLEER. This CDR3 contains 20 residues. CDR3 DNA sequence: TGCGCCAGCAGCCAAGATATGGTGGTGGCAGGGGGCGTGTATAATGAAAAACTGTTTTTT. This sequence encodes CASSQDMVVAGGVYNEKLFF.

The CDR3 nucleotides read TGTGCCAGCAGCGGGCGGACAGGGCCCTCCTACAATGAGCAGTTCTTC. The encoded protein is CASSGRTGPSYNEQFF. The V call is TRBV7-2, the J call TRBJ2-1; 8 bases align to TRBD1. The junction had 6 bases not matched to a gene; V was cut back by 5 bases and J by 0 bases. CDR1 SGHTA and CDR2 FQGNSA come from the germline V gene. CDR3 length: 16 residues.

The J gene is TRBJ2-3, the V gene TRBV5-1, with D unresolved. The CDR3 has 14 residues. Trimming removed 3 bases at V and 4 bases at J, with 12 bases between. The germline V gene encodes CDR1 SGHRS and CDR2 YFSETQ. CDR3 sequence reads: CASSYLPGPDTQYF. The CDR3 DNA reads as TGCGCCAGCAGCTACCTCCCAGGTCCAGATACGCAGTATTTT.